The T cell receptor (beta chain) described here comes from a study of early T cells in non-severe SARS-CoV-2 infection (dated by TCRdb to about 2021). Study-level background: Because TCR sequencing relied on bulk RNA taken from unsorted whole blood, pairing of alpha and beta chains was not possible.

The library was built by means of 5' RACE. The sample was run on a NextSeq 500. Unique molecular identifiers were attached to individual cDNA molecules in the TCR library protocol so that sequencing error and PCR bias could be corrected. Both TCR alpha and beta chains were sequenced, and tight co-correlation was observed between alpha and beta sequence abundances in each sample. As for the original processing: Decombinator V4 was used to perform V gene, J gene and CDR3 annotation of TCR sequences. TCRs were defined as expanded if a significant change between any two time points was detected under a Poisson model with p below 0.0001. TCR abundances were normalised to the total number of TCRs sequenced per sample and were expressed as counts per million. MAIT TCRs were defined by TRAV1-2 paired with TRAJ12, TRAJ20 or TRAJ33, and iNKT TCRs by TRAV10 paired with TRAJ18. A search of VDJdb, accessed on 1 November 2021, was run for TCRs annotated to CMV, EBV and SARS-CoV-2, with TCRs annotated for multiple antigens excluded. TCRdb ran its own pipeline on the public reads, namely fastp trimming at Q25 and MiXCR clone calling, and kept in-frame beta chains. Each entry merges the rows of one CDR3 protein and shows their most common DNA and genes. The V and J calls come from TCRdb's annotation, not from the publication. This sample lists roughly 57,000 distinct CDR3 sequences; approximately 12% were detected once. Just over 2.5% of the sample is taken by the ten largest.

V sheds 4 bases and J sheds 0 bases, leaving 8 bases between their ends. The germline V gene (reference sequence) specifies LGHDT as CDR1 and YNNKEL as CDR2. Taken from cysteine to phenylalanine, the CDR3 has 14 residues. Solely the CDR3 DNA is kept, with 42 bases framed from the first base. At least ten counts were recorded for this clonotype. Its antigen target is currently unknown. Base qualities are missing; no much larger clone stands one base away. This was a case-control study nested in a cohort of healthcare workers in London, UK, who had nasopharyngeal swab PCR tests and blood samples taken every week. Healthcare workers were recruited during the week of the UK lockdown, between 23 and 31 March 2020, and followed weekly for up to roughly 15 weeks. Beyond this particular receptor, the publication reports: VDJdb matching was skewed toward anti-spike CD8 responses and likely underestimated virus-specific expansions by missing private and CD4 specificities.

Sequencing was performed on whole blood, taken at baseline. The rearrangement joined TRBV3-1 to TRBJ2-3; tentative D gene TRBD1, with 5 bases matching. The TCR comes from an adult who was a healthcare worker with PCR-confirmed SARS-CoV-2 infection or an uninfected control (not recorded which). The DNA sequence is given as TGTGCCAGCAGCCGACAGTCTAGCACAGATACGCAGTATTTT. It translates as CASSRQSSTDTQYF.